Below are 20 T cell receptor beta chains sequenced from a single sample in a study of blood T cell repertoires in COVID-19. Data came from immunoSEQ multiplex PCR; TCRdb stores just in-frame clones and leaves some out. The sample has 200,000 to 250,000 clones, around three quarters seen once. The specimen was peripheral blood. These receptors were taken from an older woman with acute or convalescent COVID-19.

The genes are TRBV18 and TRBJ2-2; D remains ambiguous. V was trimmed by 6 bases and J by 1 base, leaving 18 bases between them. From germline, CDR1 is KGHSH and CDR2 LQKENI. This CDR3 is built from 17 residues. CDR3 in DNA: TGTGCCAGCTCGAAAGACCTAGGAGACTTGAACACCGGGGAGCTGTTTTTT. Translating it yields CASSKDLGDLNTGELFF.

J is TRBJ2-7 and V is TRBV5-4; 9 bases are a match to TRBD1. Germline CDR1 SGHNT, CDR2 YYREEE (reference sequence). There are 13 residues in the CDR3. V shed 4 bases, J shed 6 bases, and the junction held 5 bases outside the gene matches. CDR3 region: CASSTGQGSEQYF. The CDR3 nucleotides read TGTGCCAGCAGCACGGGACAGGGTAGCGAGCAGTACTTC.

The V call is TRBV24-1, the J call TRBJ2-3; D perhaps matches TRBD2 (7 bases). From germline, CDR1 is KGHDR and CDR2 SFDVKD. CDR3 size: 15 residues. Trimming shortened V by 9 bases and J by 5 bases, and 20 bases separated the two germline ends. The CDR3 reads CATSRGASHGDTQYF. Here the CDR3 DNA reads TGTGCCACCTCTCGGGGGGCCTCGCACGGAGATACGCAGTATTTT.

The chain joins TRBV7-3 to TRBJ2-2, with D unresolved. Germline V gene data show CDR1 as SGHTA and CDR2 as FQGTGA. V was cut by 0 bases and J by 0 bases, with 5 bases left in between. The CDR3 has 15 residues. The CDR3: CASSLTSANTGELFF. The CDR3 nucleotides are TGTGCCAGCAGCTTAACATCCGCGAACACCGGGGAGCTGTTTTTT.

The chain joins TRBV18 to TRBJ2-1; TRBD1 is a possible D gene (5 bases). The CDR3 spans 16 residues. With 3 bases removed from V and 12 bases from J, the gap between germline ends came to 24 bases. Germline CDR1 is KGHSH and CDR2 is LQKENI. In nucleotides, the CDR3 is TGTGCCAGCTCACCGTTATCGGACACCTCAAATGGCGGGCAGTTCTTC. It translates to CASSPLSDTSNGGQFF.

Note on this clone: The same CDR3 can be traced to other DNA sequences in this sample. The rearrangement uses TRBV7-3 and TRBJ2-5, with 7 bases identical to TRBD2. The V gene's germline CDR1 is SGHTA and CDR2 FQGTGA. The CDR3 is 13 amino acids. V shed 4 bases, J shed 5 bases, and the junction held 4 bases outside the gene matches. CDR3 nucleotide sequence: TGTGCCAGCAGCTCCCTGGGGGGGGAGACCCAGTACTTC. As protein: CASSSLGGETQYF.

The CDR3 nucleotides read TGTGCCAGCAGCCCCACCGGGGAGGGAGAGACCCAGTACTTC. Amino acid sequence: CASSPTGEGETQYF. V is TRBV7-6 and J is TRBJ2-5, with 7 nucleotides matching TRBD2. Germline V gives CDR1 SGHVS, CDR2 FNYEAQ. Trimming cost V 5 bases and J 4 bases; bases outside gene matches: 7. The CDR3 loop spans 14 amino acids.

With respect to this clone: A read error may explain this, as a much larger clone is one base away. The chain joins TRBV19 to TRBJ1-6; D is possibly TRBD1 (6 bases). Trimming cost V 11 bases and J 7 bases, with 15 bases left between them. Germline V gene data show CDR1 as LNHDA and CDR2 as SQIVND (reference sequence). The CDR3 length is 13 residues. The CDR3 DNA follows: TGTGCCGCCCAGGGGAGTGAGAATTCACCCCTCCACTTT. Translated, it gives CAAQGSENSPLHF.

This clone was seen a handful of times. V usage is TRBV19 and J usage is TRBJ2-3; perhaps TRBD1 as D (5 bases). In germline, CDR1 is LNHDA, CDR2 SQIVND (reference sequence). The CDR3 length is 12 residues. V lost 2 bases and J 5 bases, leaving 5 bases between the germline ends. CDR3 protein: CASSIRGDTQYF. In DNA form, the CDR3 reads TGTGCCAGTAGTATAAGGGGAGATACGCAGTATTTT.

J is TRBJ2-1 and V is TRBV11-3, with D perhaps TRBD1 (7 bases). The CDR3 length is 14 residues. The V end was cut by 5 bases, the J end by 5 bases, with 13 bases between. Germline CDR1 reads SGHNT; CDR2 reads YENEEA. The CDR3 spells CASSQRRGHNEQFF. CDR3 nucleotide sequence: TGTGCCAGCAGCCAAAGGAGGGGGCACAATGAGCAGTTCTTC.

The CDR3 spells CASSQKSNNEQFF. Here the CDR3 DNA reads TGTGCCAGCAGCCAAAAGAGCAACAATGAGCAGTTCTTC. The J gene is TRBJ2-1, the V gene TRBV3-1 (or the pseudogene TRBV3-2); D call uncertain. V gave up 2 bases and J gave up 5 bases, with 7 bases separating them. The germline V gene has CDR1 LGHDT and CDR2 YNNKEL (reference sequence). The CDR3 runs to 13 residues.

This CDR3 reads CASSRRTGNTEAFF. CDR3 DNA sequence: TGTGCCAGCAGCCGAAGGACAGGGAATACTGAAGCTTTCTTT. The rearrangement links TRBV11-2 to TRBJ1-1, with 8 bases fitting TRBD1. V was clipped by 5 bases and J by 5 bases; unmatched bases: 7. The CDR3 has 14 residues. Germline V gene sequence: CDR1 SGHAT, CDR2 FQNNGV.

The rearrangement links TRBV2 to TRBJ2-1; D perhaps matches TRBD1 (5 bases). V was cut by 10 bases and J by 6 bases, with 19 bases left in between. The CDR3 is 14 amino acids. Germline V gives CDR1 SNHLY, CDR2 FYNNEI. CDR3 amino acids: CATQQAPLSNEQFF. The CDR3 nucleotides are TGTGCCACCCAACAGGCTCCACTCAGCAATGAGCAGTTCTTC.

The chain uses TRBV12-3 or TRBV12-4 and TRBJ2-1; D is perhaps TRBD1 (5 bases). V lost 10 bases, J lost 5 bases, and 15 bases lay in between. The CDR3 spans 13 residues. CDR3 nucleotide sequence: TGTGCCATTACAGTCCCAGGGAACAATGAGCAGTTCTTC. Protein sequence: CAITVPGNNEQFF.

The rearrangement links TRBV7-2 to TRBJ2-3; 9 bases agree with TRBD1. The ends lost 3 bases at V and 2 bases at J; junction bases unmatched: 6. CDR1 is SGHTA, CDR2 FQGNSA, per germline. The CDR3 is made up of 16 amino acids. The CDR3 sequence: CASSLSGTGYTDTQYF. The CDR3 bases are TGTGCCAGCAGCTTGTCCGGGACAGGGTACACAGATACGCAGTATTTT. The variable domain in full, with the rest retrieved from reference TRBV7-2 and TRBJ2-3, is GAGVSQSPSNKVTEKGKDVELRCDPISGHTALYWYRQSLGQGLEFLIYFQGNSAPDKSGLPSDRFSAERTGGSVSTLTIQRTQQEDSAVYLCASSLSGTGYTDTQYFGPGTRLTVL.

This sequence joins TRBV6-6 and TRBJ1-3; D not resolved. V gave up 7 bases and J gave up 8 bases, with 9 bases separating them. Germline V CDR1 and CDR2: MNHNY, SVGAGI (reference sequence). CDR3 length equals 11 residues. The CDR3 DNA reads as TGTGCCAGCAATAACGGGGACACCATATATTTT. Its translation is CASNNGDTIYF.

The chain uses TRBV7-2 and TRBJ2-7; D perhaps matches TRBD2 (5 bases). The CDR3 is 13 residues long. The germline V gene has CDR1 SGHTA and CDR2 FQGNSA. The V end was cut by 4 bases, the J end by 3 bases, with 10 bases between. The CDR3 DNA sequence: TGTGCCAGCAGCTCCGGGATCAACTACGAGCAGTACTTC. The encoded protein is CASSSGINYEQYF.

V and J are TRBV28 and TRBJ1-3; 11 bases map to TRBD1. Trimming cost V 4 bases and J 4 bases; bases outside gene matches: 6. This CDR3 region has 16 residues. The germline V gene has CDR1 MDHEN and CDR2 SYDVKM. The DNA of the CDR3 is TGTGCCAGCAGTTCGCCGGGACAGGGGGAGGGAAACACCATATATTTT. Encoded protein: CASSSPGQGEGNTIYF.

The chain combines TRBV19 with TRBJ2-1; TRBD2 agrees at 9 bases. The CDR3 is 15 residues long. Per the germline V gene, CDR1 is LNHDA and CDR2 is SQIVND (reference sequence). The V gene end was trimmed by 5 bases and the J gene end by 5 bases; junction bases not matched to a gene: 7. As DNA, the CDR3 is TGTGCCAGTAGTGTCTTTAGCGGGGGCCACAATGAGCAGTTCTTC. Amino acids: CASSVFSGGHNEQFF.

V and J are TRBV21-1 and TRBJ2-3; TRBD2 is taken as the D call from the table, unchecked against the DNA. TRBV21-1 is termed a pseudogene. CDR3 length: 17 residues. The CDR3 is CASSRTSGGEGTDTQYF. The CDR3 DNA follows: TGTGCCAGCAGCAGAACTAGCGGGGGGGAAGGTACAGATACGCAGTATTTT.